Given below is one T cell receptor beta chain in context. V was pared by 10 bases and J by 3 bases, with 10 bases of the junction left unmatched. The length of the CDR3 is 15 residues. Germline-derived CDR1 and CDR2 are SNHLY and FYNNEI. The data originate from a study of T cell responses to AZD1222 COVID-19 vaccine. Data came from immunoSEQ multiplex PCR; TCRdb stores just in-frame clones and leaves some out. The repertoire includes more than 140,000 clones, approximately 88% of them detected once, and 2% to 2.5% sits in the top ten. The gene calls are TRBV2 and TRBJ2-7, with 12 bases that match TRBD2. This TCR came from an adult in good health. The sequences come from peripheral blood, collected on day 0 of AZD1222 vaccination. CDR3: CAIQTSGRTGYEQYF. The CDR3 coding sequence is TGTGCCATCCAGACTAGCGGGAGAACAGGCTACGAGCAGTACTTC. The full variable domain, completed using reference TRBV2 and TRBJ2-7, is EPEVTQTPSHQVTQMGQEVILRCVPISNHLYFYWYRQILGQKVEFLVSFYNNEISEKSEIFDDQFSVERPDGSNFTLKIRSTKLEDSAMYFCAIQTSGRTGYEQYFGPGTRLTVT.